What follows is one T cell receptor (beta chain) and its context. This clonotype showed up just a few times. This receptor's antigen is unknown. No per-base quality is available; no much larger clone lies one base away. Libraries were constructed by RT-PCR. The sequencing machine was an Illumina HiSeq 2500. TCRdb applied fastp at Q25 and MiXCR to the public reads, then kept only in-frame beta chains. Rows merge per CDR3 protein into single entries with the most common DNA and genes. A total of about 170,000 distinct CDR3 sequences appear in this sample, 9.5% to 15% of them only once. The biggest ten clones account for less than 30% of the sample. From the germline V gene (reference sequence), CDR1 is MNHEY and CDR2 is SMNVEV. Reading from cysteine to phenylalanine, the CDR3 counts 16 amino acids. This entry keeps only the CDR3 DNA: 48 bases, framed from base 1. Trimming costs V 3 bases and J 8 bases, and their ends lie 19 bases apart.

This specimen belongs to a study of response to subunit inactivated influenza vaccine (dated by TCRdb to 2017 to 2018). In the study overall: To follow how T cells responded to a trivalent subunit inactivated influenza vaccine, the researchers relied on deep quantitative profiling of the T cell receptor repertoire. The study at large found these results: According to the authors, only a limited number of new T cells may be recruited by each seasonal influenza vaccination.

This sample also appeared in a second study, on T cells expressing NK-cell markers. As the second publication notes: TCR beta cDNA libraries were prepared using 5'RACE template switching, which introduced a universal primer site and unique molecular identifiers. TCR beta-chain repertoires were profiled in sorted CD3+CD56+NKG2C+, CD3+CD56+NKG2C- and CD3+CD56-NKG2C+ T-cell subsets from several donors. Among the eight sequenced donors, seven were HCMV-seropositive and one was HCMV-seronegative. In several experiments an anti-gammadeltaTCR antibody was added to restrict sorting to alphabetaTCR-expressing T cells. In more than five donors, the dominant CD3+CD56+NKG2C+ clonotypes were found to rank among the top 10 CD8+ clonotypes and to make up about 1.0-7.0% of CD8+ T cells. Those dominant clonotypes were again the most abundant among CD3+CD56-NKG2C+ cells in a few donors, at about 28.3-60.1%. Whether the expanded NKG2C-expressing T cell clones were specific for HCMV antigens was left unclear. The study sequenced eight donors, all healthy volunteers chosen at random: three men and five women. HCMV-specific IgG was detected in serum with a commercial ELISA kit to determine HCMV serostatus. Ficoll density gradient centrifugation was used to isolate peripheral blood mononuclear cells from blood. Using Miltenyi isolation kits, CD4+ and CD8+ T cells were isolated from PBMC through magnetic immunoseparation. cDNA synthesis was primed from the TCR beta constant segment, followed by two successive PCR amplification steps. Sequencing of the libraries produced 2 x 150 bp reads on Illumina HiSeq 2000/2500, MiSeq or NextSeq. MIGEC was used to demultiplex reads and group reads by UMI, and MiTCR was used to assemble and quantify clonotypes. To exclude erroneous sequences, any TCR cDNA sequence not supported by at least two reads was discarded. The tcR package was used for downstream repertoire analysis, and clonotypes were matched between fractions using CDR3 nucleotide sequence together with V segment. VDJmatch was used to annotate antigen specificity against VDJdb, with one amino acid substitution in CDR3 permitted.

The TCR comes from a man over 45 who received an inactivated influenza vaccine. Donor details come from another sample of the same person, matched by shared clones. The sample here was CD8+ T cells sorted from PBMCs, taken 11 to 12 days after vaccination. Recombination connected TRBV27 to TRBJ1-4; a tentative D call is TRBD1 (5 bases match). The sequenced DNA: TGTGCCAGCAGTTTTCACTCGGGAGGGGTAACGGAAAAACTGTTTTTT. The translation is CASSFHSGGVTEKLFF.